The 29 T cell receptor beta chains presented below share a single source sample, sequenced in a study of beta chain features in type 1 diabetes. Their recognized antigens are unknown. Reverse transcribing all isolated RNA meant expressed TCRB transcripts were sequenced. Assay: immunoSEQ multiplex PCR; the TCRdb copy retains only in-frame clones and omits some. Altogether more than 250,000 clones are present, approximately 24% being singletons, with the ten largest covering roughly 0.011%. Study observations and caveats: Among all four CD4+ subsets, Type 1 diabetes patients had TCRB CDR3s that were moderately but significantly shorter.

Sample: naive CD4+ T cells from blood. These TCRs come from a woman aged 30 to 39 with type 1 diabetes.

This clone was seen a few times. This chain uses TRBV7-2 with TRBJ2-6; no firm D call. V gave up 1 base and J gave up 4 bases, with 11 bases separating them. The CDR3 is 16 amino acids. Germline values: CDR1 SGHTA, CDR2 FQGNSA. Here the CDR3 reads CASSLVAGSGANVLTF. CDR3 DNA sequence: TGTGCCAGCAGCTTAGTGGCTGGTTCCGGGGCCAACGTCCTGACTTTC.

The V and J genes are TRBV11-2 and TRBJ2-3, with D perhaps TRBD2 (5 bases). Trimming stripped 2 bases from V and 11 bases from J, with 11 bases between. In germline, CDR1 is SGHAT, CDR2 FQNNGV. CDR3 length: 12 amino acids. In DNA form, the CDR3 reads TGTGCCAGCAGCTTAACATCCGAGGGGCAGTATTTT. It encodes CASSLTSEGQYF.

This clone was seen only a few times. The chain joins TRBV5-1 to TRBJ2-7; D may be TRBD1 (5 bases). Germline V gene sequence: CDR1 SGHRS, CDR2 YFSETQ. V lost 4 bases and J lost 5, with 7 bases in between. CDR3 size: 11 residues. The CDR3 reads CASSGAHEQYF. The CDR3 DNA is TGCGCCAGCAGCGGGGCCCACGAGCAGTACTTC.

The chain carries TRBV29-1 and TRBJ2-1, with 11 bases fitting TRBD2. The germline CDR1 and CDR2 sequences are SQVTM and ANQGSEA. Trimming at V came to 5 bases and at J to 4 bases, leaving 7 bases not matched to a gene. This CDR3 has 15 residues. The CDR3 nucleotides read TGCAGCGTTAAACGGGGACTAGCGGTGTACAATGAGCAGTTCTTC. As protein: CSVKRGLAVYNEQFF.

This clone showed up just a few times. The V and J genes are TRBV30 and TRBJ2-1; 9 bases match TRBD2. The V and J ends lost 3 bases and 8 bases, in that order; junction bases with no gene match: 11. The CDR3 consists of 15 residues. Germline CDR1 GTSNPN, CDR2 SVGIG (reference sequence). The CDR3 DNA is TGTGCCTGGAGACTCGCGGGAGGGGGAACCTATGAGCAGTTCTTC. It codes for CAWRLAGGGTYEQFF.

This chain links TRBV9 with TRBJ1-2; a possible D gene is TRBD1 (6 bases). V was clipped by 3 bases and J by 14 bases, with 17 bases between them. Germline loops: CDR1 SGDLS, CDR2 YYNGEE. The CDR3 is 12 residues long. This CDR3 is CASSDPTGSITF. In DNA, the CDR3 is TGTGCCAGCAGCGACCCCACAGGGTCAATAACCTTC.

This clone was detected only a few times. V is TRBV6-5 and J is TRBJ2-3; 11 nucleotides agree with TRBD2. Germline CDR1 reads MNHEY; CDR2 reads SVGAGI. This CDR3 has 15 amino acids. J was trimmed by 4 bases and V by 4 bases; bases with no gene match: 4. The CDR3 here is CASSSGLAAPDTQYF. The CDR3 nucleotides are TGTGCCAGCAGTTCGGGACTAGCGGCGCCAGATACGCAGTATTTT.

This rearrangement joins TRBV5-4 to TRBJ2-1; TRBD2 agrees at 8 bases. V was pared by 4 bases and J by 2 bases, with 2 bases of the junction left unmatched. CDR1 is SGHNT and CDR2 is YYREEE in the germline V gene (reference sequence). The length of the CDR3 is 14 residues. The CDR3 DNA reads as TGTGCCAGCAGCCCCGGGGGGGCCTACAATGAGCAGTTCTTC. It translates to CASSPGGAYNEQFF.

This clone appeared a few times. The rearrangement joins TRBV29-1 to TRBJ2-7; D not certain. The CDR3 contains 11 residues. V was clipped by 6 bases and J by 2 bases, with 8 bases between them. CDR1 and CDR2 (germline): SQVTM, ANQGSEA. CDR3 nucleotide sequence: TGCAGCGTAGCGTTTACCTACGAGCAGTACTTC. Protein: CSVAFTYEQYF.

This chain connects TRBV6-5 to TRBJ2-2; TRBD2 is a possible D gene (5 bases). The CDR3 has 13 residues. Trimming removed 3 bases from V and 7 bases from J, with 9 bases in between. Germline-derived CDR1 and CDR2 are MNHEY and SVGAGI. The DNA of the CDR3 is TGTGCCAGCAGTTATCCCGCGGGCGGGGAGCTGTTTTTT. This codes for CASSYPAGGELFF.

The rearrangement joins TRBV5-1 to TRBJ1-2, with no clear D. The V gene lost 5 bases and the J gene lost 3 bases, with 8 bases spanning the gap. This CDR3 has 12 residues. Per germline, CDR1 SGHRS and CDR2 YFSETQ. CDR3: CASRDTDYGYTF. The CDR3 nucleotides are TGCGCCAGCAGAGACACCGACTATGGCTACACCTTC. The entire variable domain, with the rest obtained from reference TRBV5-1 and TRBJ1-2, is as follows: KAGVTQTPRYLIKTRGQQVTLSCSPISGHRSVSWYQQTPGQGLQFLFEYFSETQRNKGNFPGRFSGRQFSNSRSEMNVSTLELGDSALYLCASRDTDYGYTFGSGTRLTVV.

There are a few counts of this clone. The V gene is TRBV2, the J gene TRBJ2-2; a possible D gene is TRBD2 (5 bases). Germline values: CDR1 SNHLY, CDR2 FYNNEI. Trimming took off 7 bases at V and 0 bases at J, with 9 bases between the two ends. The length of the CDR3 is 14 residues. CDR3 region: CASILDSNTGELFF. The CDR3 DNA sequence: TGTGCCAGCATACTGGACTCGAACACCGGGGAGCTGTTTTTT.

This clone occurred a few times. The J gene is TRBJ2-2, the V gene TRBV9, with 10 nucleotides matching TRBD1. The CDR3 has 17 amino acids. Germline lookup yields CDR1 SGDLS and CDR2 YYNGEE. The V gene end was trimmed by 4 bases and the J gene end by 6 bases; junction bases not matched to a gene: 12. The CDR3 region is CASSPRGGTGVPGELFF. CDR3 bases: TGTGCCAGCAGCCCTAGGGGCGGGACAGGGGTCCCCGGGGAGCTGTTTTTT.

The rearrangement links TRBV5-1 to TRBJ1-5; possibly TRBD1 for D (6 bases). Germline V gives CDR1 SGHRS, CDR2 YFSETQ. The CDR3 is 13 amino acids. V lost 5 bases and J lost 5, with 11 bases in between. As DNA, the CDR3 is TGCGCCAGCAGGGGACACGAAGATCAGCCCCAGCATTTT. Protein sequence: CASRGHEDQPQHF.

The chain recombines TRBV30 with TRBJ2-1; the match to TRBD1 covers 10 bases. CDR3 length equals 15 residues. J gave up 5 bases and V 3 bases, and 7 bases lay outside the gene matches. Germline-derived CDR1 and CDR2 are GTSNPN and SVGIG (reference sequence). The CDR3 nucleotides read TGTGCCTGGAGCCCCGGGACAGGGGACAACAATGAGCAGTTCTTC. This encodes CAWSPGTGDNNEQFF.

The chain couples TRBV18 to TRBJ1-1; possible D gene TRBD1, 6 bases. Trimming removed 5 bases at V and 2 bases at J, with 9 bases between. This CDR3 region has 13 residues. CDR1 and CDR2 (germline): KGHSH, LQKENI. The CDR3 is CASSEQGNTEAFF. The CDR3 nucleotides read TGTGCCAGCTCAGAACAGGGTAACACTGAAGCTTTCTTT.

The chain carries TRBV6-6 and TRBJ2-7; D possibly corresponds to TRBD1 (6 bases). This CDR3 spans 12 amino acids. CDR1 and CDR2 from the germline V gene are MNHNY and SVGAGI (reference sequence). The CDR3 region is CVSRGTGLEQYF. CDR3 DNA sequence: TGTGTCTCCAGGGGAACTGGCCTCGAGCAGTACTTC.

This chain's CDR3 is CATSRVGTREYNEQFF. The CDR3 coding sequence is TGTGCCACCAGCAGAGTCGGGACCCGGGAGTACAATGAGCAGTTCTTC. The V call is TRBV15, the J call TRBJ2-1; the D gene is possibly TRBD2 (6 bases). With 1 base removed from V and 4 bases from J, the gap between germline ends came to 14 bases. The CDR3 consists of 16 residues. Per germline, CDR1 LNHNV and CDR2 YYDKDF (reference sequence).

This clone appeared a few times. DNA of the CDR3: TGTGCCAGTAGTATCATCGGGGGAGGAGGTACAGATACGCAGTATTTT. This encodes CASSIIGGGGTDTQYF. The rearrangement links TRBV19 to TRBJ2-3, with D perhaps matching TRBD2 (6 bases). This CDR3 region has 16 residues. CDR1 and CDR2 from the germline V gene are LNHDA and SQIVND (reference sequence). Trimming left V 3 bases short and J 3 bases short, with 16 bases between.

This sequence joins TRBV7-9 and TRBJ2-3; the match to TRBD1 covers 10 bases. J gave up 1 base and V 5 bases, and 12 bases lay outside the gene matches. This CDR3 has 18 residues. Germline assignment: CDR1 SEHNR and CDR2 FQNEAQ (reference sequence). CDR3 in DNA: TGTGCCAGCAGCCACGCCGGGACAGGGGTTATGGGCACAGATACGCAGTATTTT. This gives the protein CASSHAGTGVMGTDTQYF.

The genes are TRBV15 and TRBJ1-1, with 12 bases fitting TRBD1. Germline V gene data show CDR1 as LNHNV and CDR2 as YYDKDF (reference sequence). The V segment lost 3 bases and the J segment 6 bases; nucleotides outside the gene matches: 2. The CDR3 length is 14 residues. CDR3 sequence (DNA): TGTGCCACCAGCAGGGGACAGGGGGCGGCTGAAGCTTTCTTT. It translates to CATSRGQGAAEAFF.

Concerning this clone: This sample also contains other DNA sequences that code for the same CDR3. The J gene is TRBJ2-3, the V gene TRBV5-4; D remains ambiguous. CDR3 size: 14 residues. V gave up 2 bases and J gave up 0 bases, with 7 bases separating them. The germline CDR1 and CDR2 sequences are SGHNT and YYREEE (reference sequence). The CDR3 spells CASSLTTSTDTQYF. In DNA, the CDR3 is TGTGCCAGCAGCTTAACCACTAGCACAGATACGCAGTATTTT.

This clone showed up just a few times. V is TRBV4-1 and J is TRBJ1-5, with 9 nucleotides matching TRBD1. CDR1 and CDR2 (germline): MGHRA, YSYEKL. The CDR3 has 14 residues. The ends lost 4 bases at V and 6 bases at J; junction bases unmatched: 4. CDR3 sequence (DNA): TGCGCCAGCAGCCCGGGACAGGGAATTCAGCCCCAGCATTTT. Translated: CASSPGQGIQPQHF.

The V and J genes are TRBV2 and TRBJ1-1; D uncertain. The CDR3 is made up of 13 amino acids. CDR1 is SNHLY and CDR2 is FYNNEI in the germline V gene. V was pared by 3 bases and J by 3 bases, with 8 bases between. The CDR3 loop is CASSDEGDTEAFF. For the CDR3, the DNA is TGTGCCAGCAGTGATGAGGGAGACACTGAAGCTTTCTTT.

There are a few counts of this clone. The chain employs TRBV5-6 and TRBJ1-5; possible D gene TRBD1, 6 bases. The length of the CDR3 is 16 residues. In germline, CDR1 is SGHDT, CDR2 YYEEEE. Deletions cut 0 bases from V and 3 bases from J, with 13 bases between. In DNA, the CDR3 is TGTGCCAGCAGCTTGGCCGGGGGGCGGGTCAATCAGCCCCAGCATTTT. Residues: CASSLAGGRVNQPQHF. Full variable domain (remainder filled in from reference TRBV5-6 and TRBJ1-5): DAGVTQSPTHLIKTRGQQVTLRCSPKSGHDTVSWYQQALGQGPQFIFQYYEEEERQRGNFPDRFSGHQFPNYSSELNVNALLLGDSALYLCASSLAGGRVNQPQHFGDGTRLSIL.

This clone occurred a few times. The chain combines TRBV30 with TRBJ2-5, with a possible D match to TRBD1 (6 bases). Trimming removed 5 bases from V and 3 bases from J, with 13 bases in between. Germline V gives CDR1 GTSNPN, CDR2 SVGIG (reference sequence). The CDR3 contains 13 residues. For the CDR3, the DNA is TGTGCCTGGGCCGAGAGGACAGAAGAGACCCAGTACTTC. This sequence encodes CAWAERTEETQYF.

The V gene is TRBV28, the J gene TRBJ2-7; TRBD2 agrees at 10 bases. J gave up 4 bases and V 7 bases, and 13 bases lay outside the gene matches. The germline V gene has CDR1 MDHEN and CDR2 SYDVKM. The CDR3 consists of 16 residues. This CDR3 reads CASIPGGGAGGYEQYF. CDR3 DNA: TGTGCCAGCATCCCAGGCGGCGGAGCGGGAGGGTACGAGCAGTACTTC.

The chain is built from TRBV5-4 and TRBJ1-4; TRBD1 is a possible D gene (5 bases). Germline CDR1 reads SGHNT; CDR2 reads YYREEE (reference sequence). With 0 bases removed from V and 4 bases from J, the gap between germline ends came to 10 bases. The CDR3 covers 15 residues. CDR3 amino acids: CASSLGGLGNEKLFF. CDR3 nucleotides: TGTGCCAGCAGCTTGGGGGGCTTGGGTAATGAAAAACTGTTTTTT.

The chain recombines TRBV7-2 with TRBJ1-1, with D tentatively TRBD1 (6 bases). V was cut by 5 bases and J by 2 bases, with 12 bases left in between. The germline V gene encodes CDR1 SGHTA and CDR2 FQGNSA. This CDR3 comprises 14 residues. In DNA, the CDR3 is TGTGCCAGCAGCATAACAGGGTACAACACTGAAGCTTTCTTT. This encodes CASSITGYNTEAFF. Full variable domain (missing parts from reference TRBV7-2 and TRBJ1-1): GAGVSQSPSNKVTEKGKDVELRCDPISGHTALYWYRQSLGQGLEFLIYFQGNSAPDKSGLPSDRFSAERTGGSVSTLTIQRTQQEDSAVYLCASSITGYNTEAFFGQGTRLTVV.